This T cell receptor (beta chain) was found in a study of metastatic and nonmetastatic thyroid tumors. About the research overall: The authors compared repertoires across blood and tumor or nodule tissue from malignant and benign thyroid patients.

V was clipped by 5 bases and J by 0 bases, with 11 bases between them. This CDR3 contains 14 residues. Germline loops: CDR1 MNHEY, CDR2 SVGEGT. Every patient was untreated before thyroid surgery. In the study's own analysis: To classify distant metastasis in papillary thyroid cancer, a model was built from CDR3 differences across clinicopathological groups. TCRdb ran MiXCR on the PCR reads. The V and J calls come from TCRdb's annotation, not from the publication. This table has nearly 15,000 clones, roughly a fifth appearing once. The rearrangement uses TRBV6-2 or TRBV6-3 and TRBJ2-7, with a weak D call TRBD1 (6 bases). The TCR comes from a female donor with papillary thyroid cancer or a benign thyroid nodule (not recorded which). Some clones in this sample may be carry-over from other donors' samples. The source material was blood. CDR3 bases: TGTGCCAGCAGTAGGATCAGGGGCTCCTACGAGCAGTACTTC. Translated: CASSRIRGSYEQYF.